The 25 T cell receptor beta chains given below trace back to one sample, sequenced in a study of a mutant IDH1 vaccine in newly diagnosed glioma. The data were produced by immunoSEQ multiplex PCR, yet TCRdb's version contains in-frame clones alone and is incomplete. Among around 92,000 clones listed, approximately 90% were seen once. Indicated time point: baseline, week 1 (first vaccination visit). Specified treatment: pre-vaccination baseline after standard-of-care therapy. The specimen was PBMCs, collected from a glioma patient treated with radiotherapy, temozolomide or both. The receptors derive from a woman aged 45-65 years with glioma.

This chain joins TRBV5-1 and TRBJ1-4; 10 positions match TRBD1. With 2 bases clipped from V and 6 bases from J, the junction kept 4 bases outside the gene matches. Looked up from germline, CDR1 is SGHRS and CDR2 is YFSETQ. The CDR3 is 15 residues long. In DNA form, the CDR3 reads TGCGCCAGCAGCTTCGCCGGGACAGGGGATGAAAAACTGTTTTTT. Its translation: CASSFAGTGDEKLFF.

The chain uses TRBV19 and TRBJ2-1; TRBD1 is a possible D gene (5 bases). The germline V gene encodes CDR1 LNHDA and CDR2 SQIVND (reference sequence). The germline V and J ends were trimmed by 3 bases and 0 bases, with 9 bases remaining between them. CDR3 length: 15 residues. The CDR3 spells CASSMGPSSYNEQFF. As DNA, the CDR3 is TGTGCCAGTAGTATGGGGCCTAGCTCCTACAATGAGCAGTTCTTC.

Only one count was recorded for this clone. The V and J genes are TRBV5-1 and TRBJ2-5, with TRBD1 identical over 7 bases. Germline values: CDR1 SGHRS, CDR2 YFSETQ. V dropped 2 bases and J dropped 2; count of bases not matched to a gene: 3. The CDR3 is made up of 14 amino acids. The CDR3 DNA is TGCGCCAGCAGCTTCCGGGACAGACAAGAGACCCAGTACTTC. As protein: CASSFRDRQETQYF. The entire variable domain, with the rest obtained from reference TRBV5-1 and TRBJ2-5, is as follows: KAGVTQTPRYLIKTRGQQVTLSCSPISGHRSVSWYQQTPGQGLQFLFEYFSETQRNKGNFPGRFSGRQFSNSRSEMNVSTLELGDSALYLCASSFRDRQETQYFGPGTRLLVL.

The rearrangement links TRBV5-4 to TRBJ2-1; 7 bases line up with TRBD1. Germline V CDR1 and CDR2: SGHNT, YYREEE (reference sequence). The CDR3 length is 15 residues. V was pared by 4 bases and J by 8 bases, with 12 bases of the junction left unmatched. In nucleotides, the CDR3 is TGTGCCAGCAGCACCGGACAGGCTGGTTTGGATGAGCAGTTCTTC. It yields the protein CASSTGQAGLDEQFF.

The chain joins TRBV5-1 to TRBJ2-1, with 9 bases matching TRBD2. Germline loops: CDR1 SGHRS, CDR2 YFSETQ. The CDR3 extends over 15 amino acids. J was trimmed by 0 bases and V by 4 bases; bases with no gene match: 2. The CDR3 DNA sequence: TGCGCCAGCAGCCTTAGCGGGAGCTCCTACAATGAGCAGTTCTTC. It yields the protein CASSLSGSSYNEQFF.

In this sample, this clone turned up once. The genes are TRBV6-5 and TRBJ2-7; 10 bases are a match to TRBD2. The V segment lost 2 bases and the J segment 2 bases; nucleotides outside the gene matches: 3. The CDR3 contains 15 residues. The germline V gene encodes CDR1 MNHEY and CDR2 SVGAGI. CDR3 sequence reads: CASSYGSGGAYEQYF. The CDR3 nucleotides read TGTGCCAGCAGTTACGGGAGCGGGGGGGCCTACGAGCAGTACTTC.

The CDR3 is CASTFRSLGTGVYF. The CDR3 bases are TGTGCCAGCACTTTTAGGTCCCTCGGGACAGGGGTGTACTTC. The chain links TRBV28 to TRBJ2-4; 10 bases are shared with TRBD1. The CDR3 totals 14 residues. Per germline, CDR1 MDHEN and CDR2 SYDVKM. The junction had 15 bases not matched to a gene; V was cut back by 7 bases and J by 15 bases.

This chain joins TRBV7-8 and TRBJ1-1; TRBD1 agrees at 7 bases. The CDR3 runs 15 residues. V lost 4 bases to trimming and J lost 4 bases; unmatched junction nucleotides: 9. The V gene's germline CDR1 is SGHVS and CDR2 FQNEAQ. This chain's CDR3 is CASSSLTGARTEAFF. CDR3 DNA: TGTGCCAGCAGCTCTCTCACAGGGGCGCGCACTGAAGCTTTCTTT. The full variable domain, rest sourced from reference TRBV7-8 and TRBJ1-1, is GAGVSQSPRYKVAKRGQDVALRCDPISGHVSLFWYQQALGQGPEFLTYFQNEAQLDKSGLPSDRFFAERPEGSVSTLKIQRTQQEDSAVYLCASSSLTGARTEAFFGQGTRLTVV.

The V gene is TRBV28, the J gene TRBJ2-1; 12 bases agree with TRBD2. CDR1 and CDR2 (germline): MDHEN, SYDVKM. The CDR3 extends over 15 amino acids. V shed 8 bases, J shed 4 bases, and the junction held 6 bases outside the gene matches. The CDR3 is CASWTGTSGYNEQFF. DNA of the CDR3: TGTGCCAGCTGGACCGGGACTAGCGGGTACAATGAGCAGTTCTTC.

The V and J genes are TRBV6-6 and TRBJ2-7, with 9 bases lining up with TRBD2. V lost 5 bases and J lost 4; bases outside the gene matches: 9. Germline CDR1 reads MNHNY; CDR2 reads SVGAGI (reference sequence). The CDR3 is made up of 15 amino acids. The CDR3 region is CASSRLSGSGYEQYF. The CDR3 region has the DNA TGTGCCAGCAGTCGCCTTAGCGGGAGCGGGTACGAGCAGTACTTC.

The J gene is TRBJ2-3, the V gene TRBV28; 9 bases are shared with TRBD1. The CDR3 sequence is 13 residues long. Germline CDR1 and CDR2: MDHEN and SYDVKM. Unmatched junction bases numbered 5, after V lost 8 bases and J lost 5 bases. Written as DNA, the CDR3 is TGTGCCAGCCAAACAGGGGGCGAAGATACGCAGTATTTT. Residues: CASQTGGEDTQYF. The full variable domain, in which reference TRBV28 and TRBJ2-3 provide the parts outside the CDR3, is DVKVTQSSRYLVKRTGEKVFLECVQDMDHENMFWYRQDPGLGLRLIYFSYDVKMKEKGDIPEGYSVSREKKERFSLILESASTNQTSMYLCASQTGGEDTQYFGPGTRLTVL.

The rearrangement uses TRBV30 and TRBJ2-5, with D possibly being TRBD2 (6 bases). The V and J ends lost 2 bases and 2 bases respectively, with 18 bases between them. Germline assignment: CDR1 GTSNPN and CDR2 SVGIG (reference sequence). The length of the CDR3 is 16 residues. The chain's CDR3 is CAWSPRFHAGQETQYF. In DNA form, the CDR3 reads TGTGCCTGGAGTCCGCGGTTCCATGCGGGGCAAGAGACCCAGTACTTC.

The chain links TRBV7-9 to TRBJ2-7; D call uncertain. Per germline, CDR1 SEHNR and CDR2 FQNEAQ (reference sequence). The CDR3 has 14 amino acids. The ends were cut back, 2 bases at V and 7 bases at J, with 15 bases in the middle. The CDR3 nucleotides read TGTGCCAGCAGCTTAACCACACAGTCCCGGGAGCAGTACTTC. This encodes CASSLTTQSREQYF.

This clone was picked up one time. The CDR3 ends on some other residue instead of the conserved phenylalanine or tryptophan, so this is likely a read error. The DNA is left out, because the CDR3 cannot be placed on it with certainty; the CDR3 is given as TCRdb lists it. The V gene is TRBV14, the J gene TRBJ2-7; TRBD2 is the table's D call and was not checked against the DNA. From germline, CDR1 is SGHDN and CDR2 FVKESK. Both ends counted, the CDR3 spans 12 residues. CDR3 protein: CASSLSGTTTFI.

The V and J genes are TRBV10-3 and TRBJ2-7; D gene uncertain. Germline V gives CDR1 ENHRY, CDR2 SYGVKD. The CDR3 runs to 14 residues. V lost 3 bases and J lost 0, with 9 bases in between. The CDR3 region is CAISELPSSYEQYF. CDR3 nucleotide sequence: TGTGCCATCAGTGAACTCCCGAGCTCCTACGAGCAGTACTTC.

CDR3 in amino acids: CASSHSSQPQHF. The CDR3 DNA sequence: TGTGCCAGCAGCCATTCGAGTCAGCCCCAGCATTTT. The genes are TRBV27 and TRBJ1-5; D call uncertain. V lost 6 bases and J lost 6, with 9 bases in between. The CDR3 spans 12 residues. Germline CDR1 is MNHEY and CDR2 is SMNVEV (reference sequence).

The rearrangement uses TRBV7-3 and TRBJ2-6; D unclear. CDR3 length: 14 amino acids. Germline values: CDR1 SGHTA, CDR2 FQGTGA. The V gene lost 2 bases and the J gene lost 2 bases, with 4 bases spanning the gap. The chain's CDR3 is CASSLGTGANVLTF. In nucleotides, the CDR3 is TGTGCCAGCAGCTTAGGGACTGGGGCCAACGTCCTGACTTTC.

The gene calls are TRBV10-2 and TRBJ2-7; TRBD2 is a possible D gene (5 bases). Germline CDR1 is WSHSY and CDR2 is SAAADI. V was trimmed by 0 bases and J by 7 bases, leaving 10 bases between them. The length of the CDR3 is 13 residues. CDR3 in amino acids: CASSESLWREQYF. The CDR3 coding sequence is TGCGCCAGCAGTGAGTCTCTATGGAGGGAGCAGTACTTC.

V usage is TRBV27 and J usage is TRBJ1-5; TRBD1 is a possible D gene (5 bases). Germline assignment: CDR1 MNHEY and CDR2 SMNVEV (reference sequence). The CDR3 spans 16 residues. With 5 bases removed from V and 0 bases from J, the gap between germline ends came to 14 bases. The CDR3: CASSPWGEASNQPQHF. The DNA of the CDR3 is TGTGCCAGCAGTCCCTGGGGGGAGGCTAGCAATCAGCCCCAGCATTTT.

The CDR3 DNA reads TGTGCCAGTAGTGGAAGACTAGCGGGAGGTTTGGATGAGCAGTTCTTC. It is translated as CASSGRLAGGLDEQFF. The chain employs TRBV19 and TRBJ2-1, with 13 bases that match TRBD2. The germline V gene has CDR1 LNHDA and CDR2 SQIVND (reference sequence). Trimming removed 5 bases from V and 8 bases from J; junction bases left unmatched: 9. The CDR3 extends over 16 amino acids.

The V and J genes are TRBV28 and TRBJ1-4; TRBD1 matches at 8 bases. J gave up 3 bases and V 3 bases, and 6 bases lay outside the gene matches. Germline V gene sequence: CDR1 MDHEN, CDR2 SYDVKM. This CDR3 has 16 amino acids. The CDR3 sequence is CASSLWQGASNEKLFF. CDR3 nucleotide sequence: TGTGCCAGCAGTTTGTGGCAGGGGGCGTCTAATGAAAAACTGTTTTTT.

This chain connects TRBV30 to TRBJ2-7, with TRBD2 matching 13 bases. This CDR3 contains 15 residues. V lost 2 bases to trimming and J lost 5 bases; unmatched junction nucleotides: 6. CDR1 GTSNPN and CDR2 SVGIG come from the germline V gene (reference sequence). The CDR3 DNA is TGTGCCTGGAGTACGGGACTAGCGGGACAACACGAGCAGTACTTC. Its protein product is CAWSTGLAGQHEQYF.

This rearrangement joins TRBV12-5 to TRBJ1-2; D remains unclear. The CDR3 extends over 12 amino acids. Germline V CDR1 and CDR2: LGHNT, FRNRAP. The ends were cut back, 6 bases at V and 6 bases at J, with 11 bases in the middle. CDR3 bases: TGTGCTAGTGGCCGGACGGATAATGGCTACACCTTC. It translates to CASGRTDNGYTF.

As to this clone: An end of the junction does not agree with germline; a read error may underlie this. V and J are TRBV28 and TRBJ2-7, with TRBD1 identical over 7 bases. CDR3 length: 13 residues. Germline values: CDR1 MDHEN, CDR2 SYDVKM. The CDR3 nucleotides read TGTGCCAGCGACCACAGGGGCCAGGCCGAGCAGTGCTTC. Translation gives CASDHRGQAEQCF.

V and J are TRBV2 and TRBJ2-5; D unclear. The CDR3 is made up of 15 amino acids. Germline loops: CDR1 SNHLY, CDR2 FYNNEI. Trimming left V 1 base short and J 1 base short, with 10 bases between. In DNA, the CDR3 is TGTGCCAGCAGTGAAGGTGGATGGCTCCAAGAGACCCAGTACTTC. Residues: CASSEGGWLQETQYF.